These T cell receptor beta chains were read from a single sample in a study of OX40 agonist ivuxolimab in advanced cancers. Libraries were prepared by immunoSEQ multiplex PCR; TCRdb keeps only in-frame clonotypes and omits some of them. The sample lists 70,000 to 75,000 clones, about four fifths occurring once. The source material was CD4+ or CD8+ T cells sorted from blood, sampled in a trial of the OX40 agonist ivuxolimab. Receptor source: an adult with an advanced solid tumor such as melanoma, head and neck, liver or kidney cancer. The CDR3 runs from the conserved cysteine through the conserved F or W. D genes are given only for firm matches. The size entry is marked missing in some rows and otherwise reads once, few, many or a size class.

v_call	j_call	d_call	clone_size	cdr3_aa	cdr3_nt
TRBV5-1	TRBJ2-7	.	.	CASSSDASAISYEQYF	TGCGCCAGCAGCTCGGACGCTAGCGCGATTTCCTACGAGCAGTACTTC
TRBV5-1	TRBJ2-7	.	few	CASSLAAGPYEQYF	TGCGCCAGCAGCTTGGCGGCAGGCCCCTACGAGCAGTACTTC
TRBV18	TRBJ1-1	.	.	CASSPSDWATEAFF	TGTGCCAGCTCACCCTCGGATTGGGCCACTGAAGCTTTCTTT
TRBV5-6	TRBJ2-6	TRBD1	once	CASSPGGSGANVLTF	TGTGCCAGCAGCCCAGGGGGCTCTGGGGCCAACGTCCTGACTTTC
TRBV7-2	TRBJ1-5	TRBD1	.	CASSLGAWGTGSYQPQHF	TGTGCCAGCAGCTTAGGGGCCTGGGGGACAGGGTCCTATCAGCCCCAGCATTTT
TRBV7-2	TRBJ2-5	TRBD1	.	CASSSGDRKTQYF	TGTGCCAGCAGCTCTGGGGACAGAAAGACCCAGTACTTC
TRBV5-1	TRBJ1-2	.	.	CASSLGPNNYGYTF	TGCGCCAGCAGCCTGGGACCGAATAACTATGGCTACACCTTC
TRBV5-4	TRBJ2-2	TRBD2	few	CASSYSGTSETGELFF	TGTGCCAGCAGCTATTCCGGGACTAGCGAAACCGGGGAGCTGTTTTTT
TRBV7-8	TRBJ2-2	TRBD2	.	CASSPWGGGAINTGELFF	TGTGCCAGCAGCCCCTGGGGCGGGGGGGCTATTAACACCGGGGAGCTGTTTTTT
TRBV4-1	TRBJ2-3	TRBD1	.	CASTLGQIGTDTQYF	TGCGCCAGCACCTTGGGACAGATAGGCACAGATACGCAGTATTTT
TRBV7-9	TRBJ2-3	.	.	CASSSGIHNTDTQYF	TGTGCCAGCAGCTCCGGGATTCATAACACAGATACGCAGTATTTT
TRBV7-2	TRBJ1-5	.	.	CASSLAGGGNQPQHF	TGTGCCAGCAGCTTAGCGGGAGGGGGCAATCAGCCCCAGCATTTT
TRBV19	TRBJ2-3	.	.	CASRPNRAGGTDTQYF	TGTGCCAGTAGACCCAATCGGGCAGGGGGCACAGATACGCAGTATTTT
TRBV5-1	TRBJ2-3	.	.	CASSSLSYSADTDTQYF	TGCGCCAGCAGCTCATTATCTTACAGTGCCGACACAGATACGCAGTATTTT
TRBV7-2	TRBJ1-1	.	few	CASSLTPRTEAFF	TGTGCCAGCAGCTTAACTCCAAGAACTGAAGCTTTCTTT
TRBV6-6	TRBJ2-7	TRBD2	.	CASSTAGGRKNEQYF	TGTGCCAGCAGTACCGCGGGGGGGCGTAAAAACGAGCAGTACTTC
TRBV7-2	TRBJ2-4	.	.	CASSPSSTKNIQYF	TGTGCCAGCAGCCCCTCCTCCACCAAAAACATTCAGTACTTC
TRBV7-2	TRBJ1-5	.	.	CASSLMGGAHGNQPQHF	TGTGCCAGCAGCTTAATGGGCGGGGCTCATGGCAATCAGCCCCAGCATTTT
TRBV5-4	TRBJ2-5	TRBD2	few	CASSDPLREGSETQYF	TGTGCCAGCAGCGACCCCTTGCGGGAGGGTTCAGAGACCCAGTACTTC
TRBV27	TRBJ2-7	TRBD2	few	CASSSPGLAGEQYF	TGTGCCAGCAGTTCCCCGGGACTAGCGGGGGAGCAGTACTTC
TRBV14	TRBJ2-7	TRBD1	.	CASSQTRGPPSYEQYF	TGTGCCAGCAGCCAAACGAGGGGGCCACCCTCCTACGAGCAGTACTTC
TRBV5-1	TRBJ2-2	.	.	CASSLAGPPNGELFF	TGCGCCAGCAGCTTGGCTGGTCCCCCTAATGGGGAGCTGTTTTTT
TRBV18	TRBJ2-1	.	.	CASSPTPPGAYNEQFF	TGTGCCAGCTCACCAACCCCCCCCGGGGCCTACAATGAGCAGTTCTTC
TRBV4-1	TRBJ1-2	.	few	CASSPGGTVYGYTF	TGCGCCAGCAGCCCGGGGGGAACGGTCTATGGCTACACCTTC
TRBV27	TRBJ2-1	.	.	CASSLSRISYNEQFF	TGTGCCAGCAGTTTATCCAGAATCTCCTACAATGAGCAGTTCTTC
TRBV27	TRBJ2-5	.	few	CASSFLGEQETQYF	TGTGCCAGCAGTTTTCTAGGCGAACAAGAGACCCAGTACTTC
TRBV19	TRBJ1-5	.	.	CASSLGGLSNQPQHF	TGTGCCAGTAGTTTGGGGGGGCTAAGCAATCAGCCCCAGCATTTT
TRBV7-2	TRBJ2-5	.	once	CASSPKRIRAETQYF	TGTGCCAGCAGCCCTAAGCGGATCCGAGCGGAGACCCAGTACTTC
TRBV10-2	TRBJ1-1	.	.	CATRQSMNTEAFF	TGCGCCACTCGACAGAGCATGAACACTGAAGCTTTCTTT
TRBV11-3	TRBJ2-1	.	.	CASSFNDYNEQFF	TGTGCCAGCAGCTTTAACGATTACAATGAGCAGTTCTTC
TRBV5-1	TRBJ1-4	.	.	CASSLMGNEKLFF	TGCGCCAGCAGCTTGATGGGTAATGAAAAACTGTTTTTT
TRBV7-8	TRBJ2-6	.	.	CASSLGWPSSGANVLTF	TGTGCCAGCAGCTTAGGCTGGCCCAGCTCTGGGGCCAACGTCCTGACTTTC
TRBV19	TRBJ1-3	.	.	CASKSVVAGNTIYF	TGTGCCAGTAAATCAGTTGTAGCCGGAAACACCATATATTTT
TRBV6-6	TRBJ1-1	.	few	CASTVLNTEAFF	TGTGCCAGCACGGTTCTGAACACTGAAGCTTTCTTT
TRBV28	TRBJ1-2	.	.	CASSPGDYGYTF	TGTGCCAGCAGCCCCGGTGACTATGGCTACACCTTC
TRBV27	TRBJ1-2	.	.	CASSFRSRNYGYTF	TGTGCCAGCAGTTTTAGGAGTAGGAACTATGGCTACACCTTC
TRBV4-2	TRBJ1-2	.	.	CASSEIVGANGYTF	TGTGCCAGCAGCGAGATTGTAGGGGCGAATGGCTACACCTTC
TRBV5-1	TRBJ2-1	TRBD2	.	CASSPELAGYNEQFF	TGCGCCAGCAGCCCCGAACTAGCGGGTTACAATGAGCAGTTCTTC
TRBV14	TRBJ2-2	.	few	CASSQWLGQNTGELFF	TGTGCCAGCAGCCAATGGTTGGGCCAGAACACCGGGGAGCTGTTTTTT
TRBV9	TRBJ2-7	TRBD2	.	CASSVGPGGLGEQYF	TGTGCCAGCAGCGTAGGGCCGGGGGGGCTAGGCGAGCAGTACTTC
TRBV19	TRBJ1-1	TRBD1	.	CASSIGRDRREAFF	TGTGCCAGTAGTATAGGGAGGGACAGGCGAGAAGCTTTCTTT
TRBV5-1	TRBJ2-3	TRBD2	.	CASSLALAGGPSTDTQYF	TGCGCCAGCAGCTTGGCACTAGCGGGGGGCCCTAGCACAGATACGCAGTATTTT
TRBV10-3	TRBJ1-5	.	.	CASAREDQPQHF	TGTGCCAGCGCCCGGGAGGACCAGCCCCAGCATTTT
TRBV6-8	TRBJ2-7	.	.	CASSSQFCEQYF	TGTGCCAGCAGTTCCCAGTTCTGCGAGCAGTACTTC
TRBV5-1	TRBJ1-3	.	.	CASPGARGNTIYF	TGCGCCAGCCCGGGGGCGCGAGGAAACACCATATATTTT
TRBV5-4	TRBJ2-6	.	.	CASSPGLGANVLTF	TGTGCCAGCAGCCCCGGGTTAGGGGCCAACGTCCTGACTTTC